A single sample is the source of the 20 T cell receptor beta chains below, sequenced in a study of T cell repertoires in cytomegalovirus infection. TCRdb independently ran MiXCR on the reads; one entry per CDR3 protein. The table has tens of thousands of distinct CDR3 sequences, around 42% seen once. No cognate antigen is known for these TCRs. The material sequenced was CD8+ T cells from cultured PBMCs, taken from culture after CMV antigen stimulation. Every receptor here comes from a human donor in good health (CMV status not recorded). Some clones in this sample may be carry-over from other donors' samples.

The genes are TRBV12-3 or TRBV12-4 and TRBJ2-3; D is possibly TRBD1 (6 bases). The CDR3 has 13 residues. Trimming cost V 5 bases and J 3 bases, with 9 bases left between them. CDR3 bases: TGTGCCAGCAGTCCAGGGACAACAGATACGCAGTATTTT. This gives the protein CASSPGTTDTQYF.

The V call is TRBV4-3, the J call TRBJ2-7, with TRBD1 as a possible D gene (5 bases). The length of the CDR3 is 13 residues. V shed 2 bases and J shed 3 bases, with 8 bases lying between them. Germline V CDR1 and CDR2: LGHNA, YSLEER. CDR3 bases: TGCGCCAGCAGCCAACAGGGAAACTACGAGCAGTACTTC. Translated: CASSQQGNYEQYF.

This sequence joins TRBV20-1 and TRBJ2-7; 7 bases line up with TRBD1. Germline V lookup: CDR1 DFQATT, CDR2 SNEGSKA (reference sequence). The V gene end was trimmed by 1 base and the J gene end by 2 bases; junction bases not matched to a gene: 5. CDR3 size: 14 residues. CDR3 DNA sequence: TGCAGTGCTAGAGGACAGGGTTTCGCCTACGAGCAGTACTTC. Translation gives CSARGQGFAYEQYF.

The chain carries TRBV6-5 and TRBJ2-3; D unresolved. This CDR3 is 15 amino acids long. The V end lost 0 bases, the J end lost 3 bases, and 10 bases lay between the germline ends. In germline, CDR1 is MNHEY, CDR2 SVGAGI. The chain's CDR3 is CASSYSSGVTDTQYF. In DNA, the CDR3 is TGTGCCAGCAGTTACTCGAGTGGGGTTACAGATACGCAGTATTTT.

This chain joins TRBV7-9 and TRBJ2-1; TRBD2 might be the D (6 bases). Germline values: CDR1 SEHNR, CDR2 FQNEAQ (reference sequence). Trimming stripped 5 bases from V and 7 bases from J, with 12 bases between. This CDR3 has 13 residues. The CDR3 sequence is CASSTGLSNEQFF. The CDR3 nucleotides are TGTGCCAGCAGCACGGGACTTTCAAATGAGCAGTTCTTC.

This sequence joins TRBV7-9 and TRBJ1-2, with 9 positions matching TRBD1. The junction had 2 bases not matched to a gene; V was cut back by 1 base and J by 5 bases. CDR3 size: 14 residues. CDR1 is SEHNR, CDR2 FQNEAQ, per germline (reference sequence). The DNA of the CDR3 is TGTGCCAGCAGCTTAGGGGACAGGGAGTATGGCTACACCTTC. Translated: CASSLGDREYGYTF.

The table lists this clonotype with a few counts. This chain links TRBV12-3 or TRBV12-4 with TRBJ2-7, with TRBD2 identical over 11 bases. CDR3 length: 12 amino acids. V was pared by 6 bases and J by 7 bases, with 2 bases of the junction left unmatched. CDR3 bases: TGTGCCAGCAGCCTAGCGGGGGGAGAGCAGTACTTC. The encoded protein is CASSLAGGEQYF.

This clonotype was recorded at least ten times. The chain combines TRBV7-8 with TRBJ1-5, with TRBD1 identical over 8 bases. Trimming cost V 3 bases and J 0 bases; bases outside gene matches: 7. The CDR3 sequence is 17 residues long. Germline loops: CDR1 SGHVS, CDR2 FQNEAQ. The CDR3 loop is CASSFDGTGLSNQPQHF. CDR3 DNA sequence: TGTGCCAGCAGCTTTGACGGGACAGGCCTTAGCAATCAGCCCCAGCATTTT.

CDR3 DNA sequence: TGTGCCAGTAGTACTCGCGGTCGGCTTAATCACTATGGCTACACCTTC. Translation gives CASSTRGRLNHYGYTF. This rearrangement joins TRBV27 to TRBJ1-2; D unclear. V was cut by 9 bases and J by 3 bases, with 23 bases left in between. Germline CDR1 is MNHEY and CDR2 is SMNVEV (reference sequence). The CDR3 runs to 16 residues.

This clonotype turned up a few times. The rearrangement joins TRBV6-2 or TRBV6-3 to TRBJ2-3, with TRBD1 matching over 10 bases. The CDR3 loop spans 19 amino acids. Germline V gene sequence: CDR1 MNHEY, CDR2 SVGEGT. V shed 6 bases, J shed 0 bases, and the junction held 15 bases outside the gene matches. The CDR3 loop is CASRHLRLGQGTSTDTQYF. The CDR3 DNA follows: TGTGCCAGCAGACACCTTCGCTTGGGACAGGGGACAAGCACAGATACGCAGTATTTT.

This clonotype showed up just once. The CDR3 sequence is CASSRSYGYTF. In DNA, the CDR3 is TGTGCCAGCAGTAGGTCCTACGGCTACACCTTC. The V gene is TRBV6-6, the J gene TRBJ1-2; D is unclear. Trimming cost V 5 bases and J 8 bases, with 9 bases left between them. Germline CDR1 reads MNHNY; CDR2 reads SVGAGI (reference sequence). This CDR3 is 11 amino acids long.

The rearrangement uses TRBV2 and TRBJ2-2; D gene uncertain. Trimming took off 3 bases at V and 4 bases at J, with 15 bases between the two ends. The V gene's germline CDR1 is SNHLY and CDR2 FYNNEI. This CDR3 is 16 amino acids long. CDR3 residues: CASSESSPVLTGELFF. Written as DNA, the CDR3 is TGTGCCAGCAGTGAGTCCAGCCCCGTCCTCACCGGGGAGCTGTTTTTT. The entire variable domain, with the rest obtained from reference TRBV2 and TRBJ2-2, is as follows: EPEVTQTPSHQVTQMGQEVILRCVPISNHLYFYWYRQILGQKVEFLVSFYNNEISEKSEIFDDQFSVERPDGSNFTLKIRSTKLEDSAMYFCASSESSPVLTGELFFGEGSRLTVL.

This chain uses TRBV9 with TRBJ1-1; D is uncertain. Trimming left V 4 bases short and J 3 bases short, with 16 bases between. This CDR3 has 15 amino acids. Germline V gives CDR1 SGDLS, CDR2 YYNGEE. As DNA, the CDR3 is TGTGCCAGCAGCCCCAGACCGAAAGTCGACACTGAAGCTTTCTTT. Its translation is CASSPRPKVDTEAFF.

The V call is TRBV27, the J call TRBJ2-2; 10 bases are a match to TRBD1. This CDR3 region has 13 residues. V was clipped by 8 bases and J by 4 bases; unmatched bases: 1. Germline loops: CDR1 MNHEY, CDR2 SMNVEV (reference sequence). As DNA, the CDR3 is TGTGCCAGCTGGACAGGGGGCACCGGGGAGCTGTTTTTT. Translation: CASWTGGTGELFF.

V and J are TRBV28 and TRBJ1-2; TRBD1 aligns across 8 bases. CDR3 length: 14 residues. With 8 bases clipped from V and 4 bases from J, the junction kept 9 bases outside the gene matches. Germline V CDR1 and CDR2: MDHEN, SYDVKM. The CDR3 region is CASSAGGDSYGYTF. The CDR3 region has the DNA TGTGCCAGCTCGGCAGGGGGCGATTCCTATGGCTACACCTTC.

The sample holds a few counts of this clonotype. The CDR3 loop reads CASSQYPGGHQETQYF. As DNA, the CDR3 is TGCGCCAGCAGCCAGTACCCGGGGGGACACCAAGAGACCCAGTACTTC. The chain links TRBV4-1 to TRBJ2-5; 7 bases are shared with TRBD2. Per the germline V gene, CDR1 is MGHRA and CDR2 is YSYEKL. The CDR3 has 16 amino acids. V shed 3 bases and J 0 bases; nucleotides not matched to a gene: 7.

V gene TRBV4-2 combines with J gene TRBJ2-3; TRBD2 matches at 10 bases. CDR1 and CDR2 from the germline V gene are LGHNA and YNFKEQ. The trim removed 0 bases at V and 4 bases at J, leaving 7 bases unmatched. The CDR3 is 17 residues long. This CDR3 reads CASSQDGQRGGSDTQYF. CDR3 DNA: TGTGCCAGCAGCCAAGATGGACAGCGGGGGGGCTCAGATACGCAGTATTTT.

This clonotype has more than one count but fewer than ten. This chain's CDR3 is CASSLVGPGKGTYNEQFF. The CDR3 region has the DNA TGTGCCAGCAGCTTAGTAGGTCCGGGGAAAGGGACCTACAATGAGCAGTTCTTC. V and J are TRBV7-8 and TRBJ2-1; the D gene is possibly TRBD2 (5 bases). This CDR3 has 18 residues. Trimming removed 1 base from V and 2 bases from J, with 18 bases in between. From germline, CDR1 is SGHVS and CDR2 FQNEAQ. Looking up the rest from reference TRBV7-8 and TRBJ2-1 gives the full variable domain: GAGVSQSPRYKVAKRGQDVALRCDPISGHVSLFWYQQALGQGPEFLTYFQNEAQLDKSGLPSDRFFAERPEGSVSTLKIQRTQQEDSAVYLCASSLVGPGKGTYNEQFFGPGTRLTVL.

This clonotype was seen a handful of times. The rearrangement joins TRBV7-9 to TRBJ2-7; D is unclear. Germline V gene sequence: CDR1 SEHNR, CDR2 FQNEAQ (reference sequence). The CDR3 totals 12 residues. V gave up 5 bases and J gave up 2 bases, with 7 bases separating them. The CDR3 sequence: CASSTTPYEQYF. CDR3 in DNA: TGTGCCAGCAGCACAACCCCCTACGAGCAGTACTTC.

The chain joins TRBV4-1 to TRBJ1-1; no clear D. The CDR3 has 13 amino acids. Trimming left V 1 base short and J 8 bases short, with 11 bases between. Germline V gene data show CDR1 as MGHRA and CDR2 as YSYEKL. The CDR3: CASSQGIGSEAFF. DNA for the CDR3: TGCGCCAGCAGCCAAGGAATCGGGTCAGAAGCTTTCTTT.